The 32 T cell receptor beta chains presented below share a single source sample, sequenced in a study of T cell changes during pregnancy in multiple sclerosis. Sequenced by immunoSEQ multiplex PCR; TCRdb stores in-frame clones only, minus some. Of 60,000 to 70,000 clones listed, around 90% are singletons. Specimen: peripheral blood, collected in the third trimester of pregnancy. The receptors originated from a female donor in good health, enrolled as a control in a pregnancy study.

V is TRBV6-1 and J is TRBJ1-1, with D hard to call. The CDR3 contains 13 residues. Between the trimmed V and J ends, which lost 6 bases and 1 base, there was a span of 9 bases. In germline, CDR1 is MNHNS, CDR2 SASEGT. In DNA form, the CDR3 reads TGTGCCAGCAGCAATATCGGGAACACTGAAGCTTTCTTT. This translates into CASSNIGNTEAFF.

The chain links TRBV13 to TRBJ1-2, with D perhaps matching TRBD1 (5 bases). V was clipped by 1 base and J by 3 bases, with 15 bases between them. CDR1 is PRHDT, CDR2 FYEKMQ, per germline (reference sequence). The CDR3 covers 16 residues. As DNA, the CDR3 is TGTGCCAGCAGCTTAGAGACAGAACAGGTCGACTATGGCTACACCTTC. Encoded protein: CASSLETEQVDYGYTF.

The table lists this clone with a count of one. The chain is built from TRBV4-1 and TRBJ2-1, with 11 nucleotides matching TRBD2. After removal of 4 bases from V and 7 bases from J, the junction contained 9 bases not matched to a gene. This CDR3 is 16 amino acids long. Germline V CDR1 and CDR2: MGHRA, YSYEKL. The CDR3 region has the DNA TGCGCCAGCAGCCGAGCGGGACTAGCGGATATAAATGAGCAGTTCTTC. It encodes CASSRAGLADINEQFF.

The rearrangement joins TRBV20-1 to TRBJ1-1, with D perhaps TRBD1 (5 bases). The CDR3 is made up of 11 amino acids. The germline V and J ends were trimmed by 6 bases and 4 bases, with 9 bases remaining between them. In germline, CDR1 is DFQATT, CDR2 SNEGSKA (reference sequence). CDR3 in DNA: TGCAGTGCCGGGGGGGGCACTGAAGCTTTCTTT. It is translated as CSAGGGTEAFF.

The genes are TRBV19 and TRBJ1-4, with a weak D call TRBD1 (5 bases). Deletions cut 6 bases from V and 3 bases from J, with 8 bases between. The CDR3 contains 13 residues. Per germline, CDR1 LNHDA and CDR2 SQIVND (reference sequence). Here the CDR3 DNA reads TGTGCCAGTAGGACAGTTCCTAATGAAAAACTGTTTTTT. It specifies CASRTVPNEKLFF.

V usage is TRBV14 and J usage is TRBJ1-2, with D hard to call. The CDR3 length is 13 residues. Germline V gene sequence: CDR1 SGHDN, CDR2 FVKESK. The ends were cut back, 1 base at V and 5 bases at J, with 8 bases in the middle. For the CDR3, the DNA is TGTGCCAGCAGCCAAGTTCCCTTGTATGGCTACACCTTC. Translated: CASSQVPLYGYTF.

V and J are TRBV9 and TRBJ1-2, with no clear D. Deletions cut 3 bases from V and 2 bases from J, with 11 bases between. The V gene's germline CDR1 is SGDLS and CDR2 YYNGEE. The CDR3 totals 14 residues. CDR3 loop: CASSGLYTNYGYTF. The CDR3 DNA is TGTGCCAGCAGCGGACTGTACACCAACTATGGCTACACCTTC.

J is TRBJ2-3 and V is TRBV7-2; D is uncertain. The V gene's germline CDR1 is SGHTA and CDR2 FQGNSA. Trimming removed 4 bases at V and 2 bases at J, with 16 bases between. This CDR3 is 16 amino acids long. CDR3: CASSSKLSLFTDTQYF. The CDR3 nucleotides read TGTGCCAGCAGCTCGAAACTGAGTTTGTTCACAGATACGCAGTATTTT.

In DNA form, the CDR3 reads TGTGCCAGCAGCGTAGCTGGGGTAGCGGACAGGGACACAGATACGCAGTATTTT. It translates to CASSVAGVADRDTDTQYF. The V call is TRBV9, the J call TRBJ2-3; TRBD1 agrees at 8 bases. CDR3 length equals 18 residues. V lost 0 bases, J lost 2 bases, and 11 bases stayed unmatched. CDR1 SGDLS and CDR2 YYNGEE come from the germline V gene.

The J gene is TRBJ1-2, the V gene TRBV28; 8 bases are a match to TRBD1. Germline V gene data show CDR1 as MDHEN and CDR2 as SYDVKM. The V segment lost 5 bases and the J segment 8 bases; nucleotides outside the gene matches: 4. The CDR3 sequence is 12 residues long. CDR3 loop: CASSGQGWGYTF. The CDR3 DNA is TGTGCCAGCAGTGGACAGGGATGGGGCTACACCTTC.

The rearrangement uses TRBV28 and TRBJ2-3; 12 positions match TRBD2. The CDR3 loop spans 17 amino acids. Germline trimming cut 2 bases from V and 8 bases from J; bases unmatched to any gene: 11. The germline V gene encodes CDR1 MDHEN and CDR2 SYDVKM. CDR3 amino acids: CASSLPRASGGAGTQYF. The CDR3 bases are TGTGCCAGCAGTTTACCCCGTGCTAGCGGGGGGGCAGGTACGCAGTATTTT.

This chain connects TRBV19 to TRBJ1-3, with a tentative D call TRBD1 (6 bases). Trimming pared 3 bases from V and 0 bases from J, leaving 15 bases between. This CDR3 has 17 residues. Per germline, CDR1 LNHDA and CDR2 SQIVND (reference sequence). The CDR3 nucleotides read TGTGCCAGTAGTATCCGAAACAGGGAAACCTCTGGAAACACCATATATTTT. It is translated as CASSIRNRETSGNTIYF.

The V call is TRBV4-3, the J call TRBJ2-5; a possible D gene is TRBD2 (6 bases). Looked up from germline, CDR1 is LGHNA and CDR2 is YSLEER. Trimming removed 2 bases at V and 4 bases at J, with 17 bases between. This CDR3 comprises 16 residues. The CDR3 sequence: CASSQRWGEGTETQYF. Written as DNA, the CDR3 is TGCGCCAGCAGCCAAAGATGGGGGGAAGGAACAGAGACCCAGTACTTC.

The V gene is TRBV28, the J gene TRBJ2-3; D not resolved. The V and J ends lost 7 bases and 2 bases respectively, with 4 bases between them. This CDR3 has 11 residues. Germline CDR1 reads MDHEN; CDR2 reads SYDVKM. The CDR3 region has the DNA TGTGCCAGCACCCACACAGATACGCAGTATTTT. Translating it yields CASTHTDTQYF.

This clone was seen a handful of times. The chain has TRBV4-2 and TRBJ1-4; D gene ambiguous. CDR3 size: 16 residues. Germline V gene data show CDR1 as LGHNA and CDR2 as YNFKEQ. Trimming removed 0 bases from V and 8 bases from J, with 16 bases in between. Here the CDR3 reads CASSQDRAGATEKLFF. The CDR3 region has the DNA TGTGCCAGCAGCCAAGATCGGGCGGGTGCCACGGAAAAACTGTTTTTT.

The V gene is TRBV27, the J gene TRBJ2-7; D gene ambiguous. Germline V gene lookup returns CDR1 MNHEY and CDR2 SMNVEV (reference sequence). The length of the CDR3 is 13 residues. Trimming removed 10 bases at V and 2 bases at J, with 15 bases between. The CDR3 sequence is CATQKVEAYEQYF. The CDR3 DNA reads TGTGCCACCCAGAAGGTTGAGGCCTACGAGCAGTACTTC.

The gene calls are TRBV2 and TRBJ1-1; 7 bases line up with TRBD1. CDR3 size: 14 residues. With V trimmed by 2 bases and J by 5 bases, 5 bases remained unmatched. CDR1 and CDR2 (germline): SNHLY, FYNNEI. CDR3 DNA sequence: TGTGCCAGCAGTGAAAGAGGGGGCTGGACTGAAGCTTTCTTT. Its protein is CASSERGGWTEAFF.

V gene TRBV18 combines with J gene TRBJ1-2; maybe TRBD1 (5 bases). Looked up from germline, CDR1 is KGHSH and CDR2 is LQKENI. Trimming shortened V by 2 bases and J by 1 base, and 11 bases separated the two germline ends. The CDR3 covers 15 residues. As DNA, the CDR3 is TGTGCCAGCTCACCATCAGGGATCGGTAACTATGGCTACACCTTC. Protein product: CASSPSGIGNYGYTF. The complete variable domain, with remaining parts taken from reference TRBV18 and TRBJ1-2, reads NAGVMQNPRHLVRRRGQEARLRCSPMKGHSHVYWYRQLPEEGLKFMVYLQKENIIDESGMPKERFSAEFPKEGPSILRIQQVVRGDSAAYFCASSPSGIGNYGYTFGSGTRLTVV.

The CDR3 loop is CASGRGSYEQYF. The CDR3 DNA is TGTGCCAGCGGTCGGGGATCCTACGAGCAGTACTTC. This chain connects TRBV28 to TRBJ2-7, with TRBD2 as a possible D gene (5 bases). Germline loops: CDR1 MDHEN, CDR2 SYDVKM. The CDR3 runs 12 residues. With 8 bases removed from V and 1 base from J, the gap between germline ends came to 9 bases.

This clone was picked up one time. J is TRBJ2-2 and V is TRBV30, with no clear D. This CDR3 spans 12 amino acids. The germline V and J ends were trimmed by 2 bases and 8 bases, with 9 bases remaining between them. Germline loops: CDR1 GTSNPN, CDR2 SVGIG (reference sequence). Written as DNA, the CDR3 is TGTGCCTGGAGTACTACCGAGGGGGAGCTGTTTTTT. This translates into CAWSTTEGELFF.

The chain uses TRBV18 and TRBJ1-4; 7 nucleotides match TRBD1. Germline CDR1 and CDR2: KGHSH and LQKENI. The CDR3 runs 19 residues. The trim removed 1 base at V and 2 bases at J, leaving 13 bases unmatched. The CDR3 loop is CASSPLLLTGTGTNEKLFF. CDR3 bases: TGTGCCAGCTCACCACTTTTGTTGACAGGGACTGGGACTAATGAAAAACTGTTTTTT.

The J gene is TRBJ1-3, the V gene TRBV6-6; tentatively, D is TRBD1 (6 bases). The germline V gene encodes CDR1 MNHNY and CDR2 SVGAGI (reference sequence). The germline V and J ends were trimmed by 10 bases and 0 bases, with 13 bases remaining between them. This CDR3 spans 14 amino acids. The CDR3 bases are TGTGCCACCCACAGGGACCTCTCTGGAAACACCATATATTTT. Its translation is CATHRDLSGNTIYF.

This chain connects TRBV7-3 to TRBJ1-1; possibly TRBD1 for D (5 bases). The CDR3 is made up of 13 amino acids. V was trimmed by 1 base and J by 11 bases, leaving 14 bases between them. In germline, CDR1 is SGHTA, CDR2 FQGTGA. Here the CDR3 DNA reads TGTGCCAGCAGCTTAAATGGGGGGGATTGGGCTTTCTTT. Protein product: CASSLNGGDWAFF.

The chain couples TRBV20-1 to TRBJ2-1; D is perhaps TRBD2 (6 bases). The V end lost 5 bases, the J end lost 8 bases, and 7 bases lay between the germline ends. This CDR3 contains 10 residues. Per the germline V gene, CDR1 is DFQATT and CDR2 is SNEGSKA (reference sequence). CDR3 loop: CSAWGDEQFF. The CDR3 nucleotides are TGCAGTGCTTGGGGGGATGAGCAGTTCTTC.

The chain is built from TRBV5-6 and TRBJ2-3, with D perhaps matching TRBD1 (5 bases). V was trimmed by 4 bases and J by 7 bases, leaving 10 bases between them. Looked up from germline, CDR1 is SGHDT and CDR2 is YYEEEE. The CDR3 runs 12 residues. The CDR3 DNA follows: TGTGCCAGCAGCATGGGGCTTAATACGCAGTATTTT. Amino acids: CASSMGLNTQYF.

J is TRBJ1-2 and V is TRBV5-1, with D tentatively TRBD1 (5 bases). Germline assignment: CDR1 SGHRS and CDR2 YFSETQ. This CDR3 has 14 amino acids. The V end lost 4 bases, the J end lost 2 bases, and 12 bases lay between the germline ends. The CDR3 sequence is CASSGGDGNYGYTF. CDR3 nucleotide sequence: TGCGCCAGCAGCGGGGGGGACGGGAACTATGGCTACACCTTC.

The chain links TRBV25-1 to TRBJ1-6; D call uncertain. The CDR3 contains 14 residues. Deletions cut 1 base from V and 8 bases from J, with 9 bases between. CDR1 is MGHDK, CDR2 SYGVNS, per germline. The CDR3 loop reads CASSESGTYSPLHF. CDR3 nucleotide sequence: TGTGCCAGCAGTGAATCGGGAACCTATTCACCCCTCCACTTT.

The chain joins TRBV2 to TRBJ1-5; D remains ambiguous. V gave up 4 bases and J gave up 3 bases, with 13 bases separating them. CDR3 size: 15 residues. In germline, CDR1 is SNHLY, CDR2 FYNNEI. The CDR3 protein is CASSGVTSPNQPQHF. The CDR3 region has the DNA TGTGCCAGCAGTGGGGTGACATCGCCCAATCAGCCCCAGCATTTT.

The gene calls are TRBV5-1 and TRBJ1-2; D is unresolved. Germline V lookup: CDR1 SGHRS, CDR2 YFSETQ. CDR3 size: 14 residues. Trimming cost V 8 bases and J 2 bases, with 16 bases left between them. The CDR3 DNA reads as TGCGCCAGTAAGGCACTCGAGGAAAACTATGGCTACACCTTC. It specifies CASKALEENYGYTF.

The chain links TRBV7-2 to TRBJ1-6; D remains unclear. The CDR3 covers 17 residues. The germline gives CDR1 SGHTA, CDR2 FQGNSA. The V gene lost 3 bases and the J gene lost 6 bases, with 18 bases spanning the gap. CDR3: CASSFVRTGFRNSPLHF. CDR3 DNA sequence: TGTGCCAGCAGCTTCGTTCGGACGGGATTTCGTAATTCACCCCTCCACTTT.

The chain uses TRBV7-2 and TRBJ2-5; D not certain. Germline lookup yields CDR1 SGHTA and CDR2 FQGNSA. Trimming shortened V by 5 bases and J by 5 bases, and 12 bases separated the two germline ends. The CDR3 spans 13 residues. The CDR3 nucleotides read TGTGCCAGCAGCGCAACTACTCAGGAGACCCAGTACTTC. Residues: CASSATTQETQYF.

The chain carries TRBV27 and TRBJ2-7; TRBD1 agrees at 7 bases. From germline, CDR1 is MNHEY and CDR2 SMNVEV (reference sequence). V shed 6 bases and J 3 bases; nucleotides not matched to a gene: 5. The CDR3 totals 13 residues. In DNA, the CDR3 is TGTGCCAGCAGGGCCGGGACAGACTACGAGCAGTACTTC. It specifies CASRAGTDYEQYF.